This T cell receptor (beta chain) was identified in a study of blood T cells in healthy people across ages. Study details: There was about one barcoded beta molecule captured by template switching per two T cells.

Alongside a J-beta primer mix, a sample-barcoded 5' primer served in a second PCR lasting roughly 7 to 11 cycles. TCRdb ran MiXCR on the 5' RACE reads and lists one entry per CDR3 protein. The sample has 700,000 to 950,000 distinct CDR3 sequences; 58% are singletons. The germline V and J ends were trimmed by 3 bases and 3 bases, with 11 bases remaining between them. Germline V gives CDR1 DFQATT, CDR2 SNEGSKA (reference sequence). The CDR3 is 13 residues long. The sequence came from a man aged 25 to 40 in good health. Sequencing used blood. The chain carries TRBV20-1 and TRBJ1-1, with D possibly TRBD1 on 5 matching bases. The CDR3: CSARQGMDTEAFF. The CDR3 nucleotides read TGCAGTGCTAGGCAGGGTATGGACACTGAAGCTTTCTTT.